Listed below are T cell receptor beta chains from one sample, sequenced in a study of blood T cells in healthy people across ages. Using its own MiXCR run on the 5' RACE reads, TCRdb lists one record per CDR3 protein. Here the sample spans 1.5 million to 2 million distinct CDR3 sequences, roughly 28% being singletons. The material sequenced was blood. These receptor sequences come from a woman aged 25 to 39 in good health. Both conserved end residues are part of each CDR3.

V gene | CDR3 protein
TRBV6-5 | CASGGVGNTGELLF
TRBV20-1 | CSAAGTRVDEQFF
TRBV12-3/TRBV12-4 | CASRPNPVGSFGELFF
TRBV5-1 | CASSFGQVPDTQYF
TRBV6-2/TRBV6-3 | CASSSGLAGGLAYEQFF
TRBV20-1 | CSARKILSGYNEQFF
TRBV7-2 | CASSLAGTSVRSEQFF
TRBV7-8 | CASSLPTKAGSYEQYF
TRBV20-1 | CSARPSGTSGITYEQYF
TRBV5-6 | CASSFRSVGREQYF
TRBV29-1 | CSVQDREDGYTF
TRBV6-2/TRBV6-3 | CASGTGLNNEQFF
TRBV9 | CASSAATLSAQYF
TRBV5-1 | CAGSGGQGSYNEQFF
TRBV2 | CASSEGYTQYF
TRBV27 | CASSLAGQSYYGYTF
TRBV7-2 | CASSSSRGTTEAFF
TRBV5-5 | CAGSLEGALETQYF
TRBV7-9 | CASSPSGGNRYEQYF